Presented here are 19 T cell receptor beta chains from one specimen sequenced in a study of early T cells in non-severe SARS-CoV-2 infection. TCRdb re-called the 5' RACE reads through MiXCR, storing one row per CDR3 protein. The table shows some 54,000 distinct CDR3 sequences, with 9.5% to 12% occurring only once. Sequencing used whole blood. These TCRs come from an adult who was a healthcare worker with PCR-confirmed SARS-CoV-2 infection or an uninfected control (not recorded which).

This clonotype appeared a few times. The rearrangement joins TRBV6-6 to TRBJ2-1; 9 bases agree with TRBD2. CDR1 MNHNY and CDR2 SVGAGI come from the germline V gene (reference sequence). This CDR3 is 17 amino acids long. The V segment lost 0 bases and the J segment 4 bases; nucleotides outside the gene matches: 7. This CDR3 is CASSYSVSGSAYNEQFF. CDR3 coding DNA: TGTGCCAGCAGTTACTCGGTTAGCGGGAGTGCATACAATGAGCAGTTCTTC.

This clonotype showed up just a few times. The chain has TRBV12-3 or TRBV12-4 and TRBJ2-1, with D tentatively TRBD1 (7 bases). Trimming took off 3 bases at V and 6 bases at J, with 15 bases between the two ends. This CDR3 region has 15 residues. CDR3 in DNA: TGTGCCAGCAGTTTGCGGCAGGGGGGCCGCAATGAGCAGTTCTTC. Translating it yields CASSLRQGGRNEQFF.

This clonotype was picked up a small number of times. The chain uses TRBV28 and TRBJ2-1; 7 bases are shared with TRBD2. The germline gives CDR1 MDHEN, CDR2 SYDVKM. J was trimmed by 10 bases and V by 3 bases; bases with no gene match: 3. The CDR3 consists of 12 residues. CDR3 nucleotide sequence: TGTGCCAGCAGTTTGGCTAGCGGAGAGCAGTTCTTC. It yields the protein CASSLASGEQFF. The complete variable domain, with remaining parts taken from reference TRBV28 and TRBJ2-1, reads DVKVTQSSRYLVKRTGEKVFLECVQDMDHENMFWYRQDPGLGLRLIYFSYDVKMKEKGDIPEGYSVSREKKERFSLILESASTNQTSMYLCASSLASGEQFFGPGTRLTVL.

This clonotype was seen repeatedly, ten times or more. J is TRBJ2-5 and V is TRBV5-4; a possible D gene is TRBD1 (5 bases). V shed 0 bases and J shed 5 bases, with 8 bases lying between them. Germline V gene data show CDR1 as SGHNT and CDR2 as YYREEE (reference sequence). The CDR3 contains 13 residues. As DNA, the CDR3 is TGTGCCAGCAGCTTGGCAGGGTTGGAGACCCAGTACTTC. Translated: CASSLAGLETQYF.

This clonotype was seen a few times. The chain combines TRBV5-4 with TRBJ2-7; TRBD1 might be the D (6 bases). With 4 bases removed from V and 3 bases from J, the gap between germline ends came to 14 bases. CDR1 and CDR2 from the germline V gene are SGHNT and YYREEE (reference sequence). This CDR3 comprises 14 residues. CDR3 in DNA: TGTGCCAGCAGCCGCGGGCAGGGGATCTACGAGCAGTACTTC. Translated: CASSRGQGIYEQYF.

The DNA of the CDR3 is TGTGCCAGCTCTGGGCAGGGGGCGGCAGGGGCCAACGTCCTGACTTTC. This encodes CASSGQGAAGANVLTF. The V gene is TRBV18, the J gene TRBJ2-6, with 8 bases matching TRBD1. Trimming at V came to 6 bases and at J to 4 bases, leaving 8 bases not matched to a gene. The germline CDR1 and CDR2 sequences are KGHSH and LQKENI. The CDR3 is made up of 16 amino acids.

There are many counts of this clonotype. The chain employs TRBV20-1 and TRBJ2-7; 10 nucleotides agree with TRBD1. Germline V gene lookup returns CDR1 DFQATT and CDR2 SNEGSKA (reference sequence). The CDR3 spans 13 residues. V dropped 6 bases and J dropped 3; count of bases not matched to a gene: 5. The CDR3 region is CSAAGQGNYEQYF. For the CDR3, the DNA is TGCAGTGCCGCGGGACAGGGGAACTACGAGCAGTACTTC.

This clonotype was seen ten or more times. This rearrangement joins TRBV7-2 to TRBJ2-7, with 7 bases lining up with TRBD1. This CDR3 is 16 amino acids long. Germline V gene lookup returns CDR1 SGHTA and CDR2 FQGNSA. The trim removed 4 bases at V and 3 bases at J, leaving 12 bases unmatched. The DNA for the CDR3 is TGTGCCAGCAGCTCCGTTTTTCGACAGGGTAGCTACGAGCAGTACTTC. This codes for CASSSVFRQGSYEQYF.

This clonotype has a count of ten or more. This CDR3 reads CASSQGAQGNTIYF. DNA for the CDR3: TGTGCCAGCAGTCAGGGGGCGCAAGGAAACACCATATATTTT. The V call is TRBV12-3 or TRBV12-4, the J call TRBJ1-3; 8 nucleotides align to TRBD1. V gave up 5 bases and J gave up 4 bases; unmatched junction bases: 4. CDR3 length: 14 residues.

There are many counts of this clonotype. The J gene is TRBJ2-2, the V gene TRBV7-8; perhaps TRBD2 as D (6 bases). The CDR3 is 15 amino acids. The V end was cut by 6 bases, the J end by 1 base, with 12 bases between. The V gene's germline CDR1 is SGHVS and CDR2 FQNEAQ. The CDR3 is CASSLRRGNTGELFF. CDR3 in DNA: TGTGCCAGCAGTCTAAGGCGGGGGAACACCGGGGAGCTGTTTTTT.

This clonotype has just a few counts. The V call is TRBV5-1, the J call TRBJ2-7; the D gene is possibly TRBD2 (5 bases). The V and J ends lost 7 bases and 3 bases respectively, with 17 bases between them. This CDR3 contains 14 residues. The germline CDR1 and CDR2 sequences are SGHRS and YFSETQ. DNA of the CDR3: TGCGCCAGCCGCCCAGGACTCGGAAACTACGAGCAGTACTTC. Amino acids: CASRPGLGNYEQYF.

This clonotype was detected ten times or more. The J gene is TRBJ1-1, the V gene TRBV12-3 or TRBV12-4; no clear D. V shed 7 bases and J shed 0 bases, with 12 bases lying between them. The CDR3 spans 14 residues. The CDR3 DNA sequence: TGTGCCAGCACCTTGGATGGGATGAACACTGAAGCTTTCTTT. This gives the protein CASTLDGMNTEAFF.

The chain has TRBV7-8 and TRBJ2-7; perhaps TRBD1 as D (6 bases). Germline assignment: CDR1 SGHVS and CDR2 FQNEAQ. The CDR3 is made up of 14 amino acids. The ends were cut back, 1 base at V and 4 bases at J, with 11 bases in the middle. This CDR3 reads CASSLGTALYEQYF. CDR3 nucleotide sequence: TGTGCCAGCAGCTTAGGGACAGCTTTATACGAGCAGTACTTC.

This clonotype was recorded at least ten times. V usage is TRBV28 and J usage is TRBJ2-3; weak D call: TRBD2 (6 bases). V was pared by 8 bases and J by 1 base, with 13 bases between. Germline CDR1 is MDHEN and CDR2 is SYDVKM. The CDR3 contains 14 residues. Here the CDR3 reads CASLPTGGTDTQYF. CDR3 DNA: TGTGCCAGCCTACCTACGGGAGGCACAGATACGCAGTATTTT.

CDR3 loop: CASSQRAGSTDTQYF. As DNA, the CDR3 is TGTGCCAGCAGCCAGAGGGCAGGGAGCACAGATACGCAGTATTTT. The chain couples TRBV4-2 to TRBJ2-3; possibly TRBD1 or TRBD2 for D (5 bases each). This CDR3 has 15 amino acids. Germline loops: CDR1 LGHNA, CDR2 YNFKEQ. With 3 bases removed from V and 0 bases from J, the gap between germline ends came to 10 bases.

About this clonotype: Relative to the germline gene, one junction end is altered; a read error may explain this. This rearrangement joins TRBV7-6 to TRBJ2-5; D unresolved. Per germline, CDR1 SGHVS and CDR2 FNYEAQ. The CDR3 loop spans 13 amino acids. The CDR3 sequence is CASSFRLRETRYF. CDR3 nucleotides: TGTGCCAGCAGCTTTCGACTGCGTGAGACCCGGTACTTC.

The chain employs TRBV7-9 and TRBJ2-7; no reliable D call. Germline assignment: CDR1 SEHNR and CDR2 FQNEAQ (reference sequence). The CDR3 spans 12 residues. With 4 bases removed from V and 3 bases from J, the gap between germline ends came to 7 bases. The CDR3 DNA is TGTGCCAGCAGCTCCGAGCACTACGAGCAGTACTTC. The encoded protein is CASSSEHYEQYF.

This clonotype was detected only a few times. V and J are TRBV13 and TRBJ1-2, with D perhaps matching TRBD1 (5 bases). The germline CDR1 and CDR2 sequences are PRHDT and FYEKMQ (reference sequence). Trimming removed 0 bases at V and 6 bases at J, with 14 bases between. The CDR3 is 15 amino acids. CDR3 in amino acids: CASSLGQAGSHGYTF. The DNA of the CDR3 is TGTGCCAGCAGCTTAGGACAGGCAGGGAGTCATGGCTACACCTTC.

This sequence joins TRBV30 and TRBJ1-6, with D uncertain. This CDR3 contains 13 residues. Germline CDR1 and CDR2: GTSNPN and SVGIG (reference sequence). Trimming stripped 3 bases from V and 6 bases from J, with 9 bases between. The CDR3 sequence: CAWSGSGNSPLHF. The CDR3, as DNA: TGTGCCTGGAGCGGCTCGGGTAATTCACCCCTCCACTTT.